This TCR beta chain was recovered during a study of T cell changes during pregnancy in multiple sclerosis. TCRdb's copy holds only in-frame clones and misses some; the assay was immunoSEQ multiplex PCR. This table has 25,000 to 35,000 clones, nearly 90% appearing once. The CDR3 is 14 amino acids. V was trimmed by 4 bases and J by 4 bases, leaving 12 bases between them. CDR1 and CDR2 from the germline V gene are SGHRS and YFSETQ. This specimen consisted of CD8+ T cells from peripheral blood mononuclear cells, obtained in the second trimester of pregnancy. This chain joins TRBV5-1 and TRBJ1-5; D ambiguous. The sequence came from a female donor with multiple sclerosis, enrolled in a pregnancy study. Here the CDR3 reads CASSPWGGNQPQHF. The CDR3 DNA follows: TGCGCCAGCAGCCCCTGGGGAGGGAATCAGCCCCAGCATTTT. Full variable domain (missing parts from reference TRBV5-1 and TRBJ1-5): KAGVTQTPRYLIKTRGQQVTLSCSPISGHRSVSWYQQTPGQGLQFLFEYFSETQRNKGNFPGRFSGRQFSNSRSEMNVSTLELGDSALYLCASSPWGGNQPQHFGDGTRLSIL.